The clone carrying this T cell receptor (beta chain) came up many times. Its antigen remains unknown. These data belong to a study of T cells in Graves' hyperthyroidism and ophthalmopathy. Study results and limitations: A model of 13 V-J features distinguished ophthalmopathy from stable hyperthyroidism. Most expanded thyroid clonotypes above 0.001 also appeared in blood.

Trimming cost V 3 bases and J 0 bases, with 9 bases left between them. In germline, CDR1 is GTSNPN, CDR2 SVGIG (reference sequence). The CDR3 length is 13 residues. Authors of the study amplified TCR beta CDR3 regions from RNA transcripts. First-round RT-PCR with HTBI primers amplified the TCR CDR3 region. Each CDR3 protein gets one entry after TCRdb re-called the multiplex PCR reads with MiXCR. Among about 420,000 distinct CDR3 sequences listed, roughly 13% were seen once. Reasons for excluding patients were uncontrolled infection, other autoimmune disease, pregnancy or lactation. The J gene is TRBJ2-7, the V gene TRBV30; a possible D gene is TRBD2 (6 bases). The sequence was obtained from a woman aged 18-30 years with Graves' hyperthyroidism. The sequencing input was blood. The CDR3 DNA sequence: TGTGCCTGGAGACCGGACTACTCCTACGAGCAGTACTTC. Protein sequence: CAWRPDYSYEQYF.